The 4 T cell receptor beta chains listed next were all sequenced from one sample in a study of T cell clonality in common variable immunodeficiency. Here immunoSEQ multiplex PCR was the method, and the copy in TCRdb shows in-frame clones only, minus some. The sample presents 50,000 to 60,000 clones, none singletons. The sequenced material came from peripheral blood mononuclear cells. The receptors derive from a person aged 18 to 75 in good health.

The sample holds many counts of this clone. CDR3 region: CASSSRTDTGELFF. The CDR3 DNA, read in part, is TGCGCCAGCAGCAGCCGGACAGACACCGGGGAG. The V and J genes are TRBV5-1 and TRBJ2-2; D is perhaps TRBD1 (6 bases). The read finishes 3 residues shy of the CDR3 end, and the germline J gene is used to complete it. Germline V gene sequence: CDR1 SGHRS, CDR2 YFSETQ. This CDR3 region has 14 residues. Trimming stripped 4 bases from V and 3 bases from J, with 10 bases between.

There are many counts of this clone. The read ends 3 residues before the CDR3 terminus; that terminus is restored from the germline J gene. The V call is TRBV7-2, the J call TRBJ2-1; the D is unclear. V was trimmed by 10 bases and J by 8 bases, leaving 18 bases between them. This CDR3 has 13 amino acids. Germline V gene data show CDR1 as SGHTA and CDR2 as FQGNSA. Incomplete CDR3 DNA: TGTGCCACCGGTATCGGTCTTATGGATGAG. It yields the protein CATGIGLMDE. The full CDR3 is CATGIGLMDEQFF.

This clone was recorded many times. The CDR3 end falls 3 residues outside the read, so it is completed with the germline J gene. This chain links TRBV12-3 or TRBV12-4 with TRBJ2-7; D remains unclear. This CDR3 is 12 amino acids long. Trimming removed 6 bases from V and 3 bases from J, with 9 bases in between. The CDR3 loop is CASSRQIYEQYF. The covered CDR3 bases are TGTGCCAGCAGCCGACAAATCTACGAG.

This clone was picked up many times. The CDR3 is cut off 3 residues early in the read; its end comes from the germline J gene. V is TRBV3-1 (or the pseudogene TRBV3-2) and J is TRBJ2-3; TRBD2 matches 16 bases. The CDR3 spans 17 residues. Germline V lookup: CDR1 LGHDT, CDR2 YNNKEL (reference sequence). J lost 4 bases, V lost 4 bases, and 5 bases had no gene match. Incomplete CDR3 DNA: TGTGCCAGCAGCCGCTCGGGACTAGCGGGAGGGCCAGATACG. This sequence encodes CASSRSGLAGGPDT. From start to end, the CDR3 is CASSRSGLAGGPDTQYF.